The rows below give T cell receptor beta chains drawn from one sample of a study of immune evolution from preneoplasia to lung adenocarcinoma. Here immunoSEQ multiplex PCR was the method, and the copy in TCRdb shows in-frame clones only, minus some. This table has around 4,900 clones, around 82% appearing once. The specimen sequenced was FFPE lung adenocarcinoma in situ tissue. All receptors derive from a person aged 70 to 79 with lung adenocarcinoma. Both conserved end residues are part of each CDR3. Each record gives: J gene, D gene, clone size, V gene, CDR3 length, CDR3 protein, CDR3 DNA. D genes are given only for firm matches. Where a row states a size, it is once, few, many or the class of an expanded clone; other rows omit it.

j_gene: TRBJ2-7
d_gene: .
abundance: few
v_gene: TRBV5-1
len: 12
CDR3aa: CASSEPGTPLEF
CDR3nt: TGCGCCAGCAGCGAACCCGGGACCCCGCTGGAATTC

j_gene: TRBJ1-2
d_gene: .
abundance: .
v_gene: TRBV5-8
len: 14
CDR3aa: CASSTEVQVNGYTF
CDR3nt: TGTGCCAGCAGCACTGAGGTACAGGTTAATGGCTACACCTTC

j_gene: TRBJ2-5
d_gene: .
abundance: .
v_gene: TRBV7-4
len: 13
CDR3aa: CASSFLPGETQYF
CDR3nt: TGTGCCAGCAGCTTTTTACCGGGAGAGACCCAGTACTTC

j_gene: TRBJ2-2
d_gene: .
abundance: .
v_gene: TRBV6-6
len: 13
CDR3aa: CASRTRSTGELFF
CDR3nt: TGTGCCAGCAGAACCCGTAGCACCGGGGAGCTGTTTTTT

j_gene: TRBJ2-7
d_gene: .
abundance: .
v_gene: TRBV28
len: 13
CDR3aa: CASSHEGNSEQYF
CDR3nt: TGTGCCAGCAGTCACGAGGGGAATTCCGAGCAGTACTTC

j_gene: TRBJ1-5
d_gene: .
abundance: .
v_gene: TRBV5-6
len: 13
CDR3aa: CASSSRRNQPQHF
CDR3nt: TGTGCCAGCAGCTCTCGCCGGAATCAGCCCCAGCATTTT

j_gene: TRBJ1-2
d_gene: .
abundance: .
v_gene: TRBV5-6
len: 16
CDR3aa: CASSPIHGGDNYGYTF
CDR3nt: TGTGCCAGCAGCCCCATTCACGGGGGAGATAACTATGGCTACACCTTC

j_gene: TRBJ2-7
d_gene: TRBD2
abundance: .
v_gene: TRBV4-2
len: 16
CDR3aa: CASSQAASGAFYEQYF
CDR3nt: TGTGCCAGCAGCCAAGCCGCTAGCGGGGCATTCTACGAGCAGTACTTC

j_gene: TRBJ1-2
d_gene: .
abundance: .
v_gene: TRBV5-6
len: 15
CDR3aa: CASSSTPGHSYGYTF
CDR3nt: TGTGCCAGCAGCTCAACCCCTGGACACTCCTATGGCTACACCTTC

j_gene: TRBJ1-1
d_gene: .
abundance: few
v_gene: TRBV29-1
len: 11
CDR3aa: CSVGTLAEAFF
CDR3nt: TGCAGCGTTGGGACGTTAGCTGAAGCTTTCTTT

j_gene: TRBJ2-1
d_gene: .
abundance: once
v_gene: TRBV18
len: 15
CDR3aa: CASSPAGTGYNEQFF
CDR3nt: TGTGCCAGCTCACCAGCCGGGACGGGATACAATGAGCAGTTCTTC

j_gene: TRBJ2-3
d_gene: TRBD1
abundance: few
v_gene: TRBV13
len: 17
CDR3aa: CASSDRQGSSPLHTQYF
CDR3nt: TGTGCCAGCAGCGACCGACAGGGGTCGTCGCCCCTTCATACGCAGTATTTT

j_gene: TRBJ2-5
d_gene: .
abundance: .
v_gene: TRBV6-5
len: 13
CDR3aa: CASSFGGQETQYF
CDR3nt: TGTGCCAGCAGTTTTGGCGGCCAAGAGACCCAGTACTTC

j_gene: TRBJ2-5
d_gene: TRBD1
abundance: .
v_gene: TRBV30
len: 14
CDR3aa: CAWRRQGVWETQYF
CDR3nt: TGTGCCTGGAGACGACAGGGGGTATGGGAGACCCAGTACTTC

j_gene: TRBJ2-3
d_gene: .
abundance: once
v_gene: TRBV10-2
len: 12
CDR3aa: CASKHSADTQYF
CDR3nt: TGCGCCAGCAAACATAGCGCAGATACGCAGTATTTT

j_gene: TRBJ1-5
d_gene: .
abundance: .
v_gene: TRBV11-3
len: 16
CDR3aa: CASSFLPGAFNQPQHF
CDR3nt: TGTGCCAGCAGCTTCCTGCCGGGAGCTTTCAATCAGCCCCAGCATTTT

j_gene: TRBJ2-5
d_gene: .
abundance: .
v_gene: TRBV19
len: 14
CDR3aa: CASSGSYIGETQYF
CDR3nt: TGTGCCAGTAGTGGGTCCTATATCGGAGAGACCCAGTACTTC

j_gene: TRBJ2-3
d_gene: .
abundance: .
v_gene: TRBV5-1
len: 12
CDR3aa: CASSGGTDTQYF
CDR3nt: TGCGCCAGCAGTGGCGGCACAGATACGCAGTATTTT

j_gene: TRBJ1-3
d_gene: TRBD1
abundance: .
v_gene: TRBV30
len: 15
CDR3aa: CAWRATGSAGNTIYF
CDR3nt: TGTGCCTGGAGGGCGACAGGGTCAGCTGGAAACACCATATATTTT

j_gene: TRBJ2-6
d_gene: TRBD1
abundance: .
v_gene: TRBV19
len: 15
CDR3aa: CASWDSSSGANVLTF
CDR3nt: TGTGCCAGTTGGGACAGCAGCTCTGGGGCCAACGTCCTGACTTTC

j_gene: TRBJ2-7
d_gene: .
abundance: once
v_gene: TRBV10-3
len: 14
CDR3aa: CAIRGGLQDYEQYF
CDR3nt: TGTGCCATCAGGGGCGGGCTCCAAGATTACGAGCAGTACTTC

j_gene: TRBJ2-7
d_gene: .
abundance: .
v_gene: TRBV25-1
len: 14
CDR3aa: CASSEPGILYEQYF
CDR3nt: TGTGCCAGCAGTGAACCCGGGATTCTCTACGAGCAGTACTTC